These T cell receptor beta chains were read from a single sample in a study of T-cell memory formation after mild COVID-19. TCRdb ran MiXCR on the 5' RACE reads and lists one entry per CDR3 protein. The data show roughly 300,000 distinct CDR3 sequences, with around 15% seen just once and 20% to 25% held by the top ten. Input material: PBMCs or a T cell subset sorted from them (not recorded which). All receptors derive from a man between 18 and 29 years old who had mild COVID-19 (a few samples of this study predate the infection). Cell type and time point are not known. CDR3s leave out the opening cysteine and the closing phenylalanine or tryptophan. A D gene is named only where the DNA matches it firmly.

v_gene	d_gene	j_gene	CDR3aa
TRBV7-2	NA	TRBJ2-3	ASSFRIADTQY
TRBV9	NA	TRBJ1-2	ASSVVSRLGGYT
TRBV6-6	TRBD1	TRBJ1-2	ASSEYDRDYGYT
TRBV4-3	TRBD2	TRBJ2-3	ASSQEGRGGTGWTDTQY
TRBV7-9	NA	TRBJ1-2	ASSPPADGYT
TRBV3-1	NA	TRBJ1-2	ASSRGTENYGYT
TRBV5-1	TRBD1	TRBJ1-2	ASSLGQQGGYT
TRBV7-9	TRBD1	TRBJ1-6	ASSLGSGTESSPLH
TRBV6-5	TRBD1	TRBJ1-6	ASSPRTGSYNSPLH
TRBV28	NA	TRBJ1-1	ASSSRQRMNTEAF
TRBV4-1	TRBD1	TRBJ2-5	ASSLRLTGTPQETQY
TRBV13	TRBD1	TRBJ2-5	ASSTGTAGETQY
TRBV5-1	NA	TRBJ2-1	ASSLVQNNEQF
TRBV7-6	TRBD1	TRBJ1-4	ASSSIGTGNEKLF
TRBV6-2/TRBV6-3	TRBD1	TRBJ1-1	ASSSYRGPEAF
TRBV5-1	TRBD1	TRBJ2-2	ASSFTGGYTGELF
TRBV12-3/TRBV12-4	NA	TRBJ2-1	ASSSSTREQF
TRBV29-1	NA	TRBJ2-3	SVDGGLYVGPNTDTQY
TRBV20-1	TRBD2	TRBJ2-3	SANLAGERDTQY
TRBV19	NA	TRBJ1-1	ASSTFRGMNTEAF
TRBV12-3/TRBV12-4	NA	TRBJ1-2	ASSLRRSYGYT
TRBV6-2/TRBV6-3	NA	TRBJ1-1	ASSYSPGETEAF
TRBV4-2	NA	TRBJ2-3	ASRGPGTDTQY
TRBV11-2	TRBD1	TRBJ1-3	ASSQGVISTGNTIY
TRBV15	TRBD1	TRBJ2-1	ATEAGTGRYNEQF
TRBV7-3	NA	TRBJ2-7	ASSEGHVREQY
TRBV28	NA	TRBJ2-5	ASRRGRGLWGETQY
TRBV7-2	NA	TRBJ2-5	ASSFRTTSSWETQY
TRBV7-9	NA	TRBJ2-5	ASSLFSPGLRKTQY
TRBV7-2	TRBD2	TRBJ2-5	ASSFVAGGPGTQY
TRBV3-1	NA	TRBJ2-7	ASSREWDYEQY
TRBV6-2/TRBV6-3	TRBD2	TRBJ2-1	ASTPGGIIEQF
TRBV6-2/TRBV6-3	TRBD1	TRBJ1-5	ASRYDRGGDQPQH
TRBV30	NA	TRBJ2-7	AWSVVREQY
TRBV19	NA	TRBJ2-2	ASSFSRGAGELF
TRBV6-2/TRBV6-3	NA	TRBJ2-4	ASTTHETIQY
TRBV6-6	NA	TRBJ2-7	ASSYGQDRYEQY
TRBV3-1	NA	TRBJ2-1	ASSQEGSGNEQF
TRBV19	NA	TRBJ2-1	ASSRSTPYNEQF
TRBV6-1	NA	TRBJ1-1	ASSEETRSSAF
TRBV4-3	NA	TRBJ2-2	ASSPFPGNGNTGELF
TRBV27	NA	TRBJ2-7	ASSLLVVPHEQY
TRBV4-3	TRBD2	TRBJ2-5	ASSQDRGSGQETQY
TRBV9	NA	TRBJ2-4	ASSAYTGRENIQY
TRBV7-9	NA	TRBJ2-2	ASSIATRELF
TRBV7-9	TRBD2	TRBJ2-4	ASSEGLAGFVKNIQY
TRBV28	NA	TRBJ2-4	ASNLGGAKNIQY
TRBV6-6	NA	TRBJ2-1	ASSEGGLFDEQF
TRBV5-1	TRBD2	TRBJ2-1	ASSRALLASHNEQF
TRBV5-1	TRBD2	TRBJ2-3	ASSLNGGDTDTQY
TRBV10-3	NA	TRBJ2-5	AIGGEETQY
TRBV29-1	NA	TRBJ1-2	SALLGGGYT
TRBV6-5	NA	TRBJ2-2	ASSYATANTGELF
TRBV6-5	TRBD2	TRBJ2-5	ASRQTGLAGLQETQY
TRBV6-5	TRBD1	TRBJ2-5	ASSYPGQGGATQY
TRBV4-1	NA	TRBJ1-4	ASGEAMYEKLF
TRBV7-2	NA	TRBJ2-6	ASSPRSGANVLT
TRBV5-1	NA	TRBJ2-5	ASSLAGDPGETQY
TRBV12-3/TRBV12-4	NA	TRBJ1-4	ASSLVVEKLF